The 15 T cell receptor beta chains below come from one sample, sequenced in a study of blood T cell repertoires in COVID-19. Some clones are missing from TCRdb's copy, which holds only in-frame ones; the method was immunoSEQ multiplex PCR. The data hold hundreds of thousands of clones, with around four fifths observed a single time. Sequencing was carried out using PBMCs or T cells enriched from blood (not recorded which). These receptor sequences come from a man aged 30 to 39 with acute COVID-19.

V and J are TRBV5-8 and TRBJ1-6; the D gene is possibly TRBD1 (5 bases). The CDR3 has 16 amino acids. Germline-derived CDR1 and CDR2 are SGHTS and YDEGEE. V lost 1 base, J lost 7 bases, and 15 bases lay in between. The CDR3 sequence: CASSLSVAGSNSPLHF. CDR3 DNA sequence: TGTGCCAGCAGCTTGTCGGTCGCAGGGTCGAATTCACCCCTCCACTTT.

This chain links TRBV5-5 with TRBJ2-5; no firm D call. Per germline, CDR1 SGHKS and CDR2 YYEKEE (reference sequence). CDR3 length: 12 residues. V was pared by 1 base and J by 4 bases, with 5 bases between. The CDR3 nucleotides read TGTGCCAGCAGCTTGTATCCAGAGACCCAGTACTTC. Protein sequence: CASSLYPETQYF.

The table lists this clone with a few counts. The V call is TRBV25-1, the J call TRBJ1-5; 9 bases fit TRBD1. The CDR3 is made up of 15 amino acids. With 4 bases clipped from V and 7 bases from J, the junction kept 8 bases outside the gene matches. CDR1 and CDR2 from the germline V gene are MGHDK and SYGVNS. The CDR3 loop is CASSGQGGSGQPQHF. In DNA, the CDR3 is TGTGCCAGCAGTGGACAGGGGGGCTCAGGGCAGCCCCAGCATTTT.

The chain combines TRBV2 with TRBJ1-2, with 7 positions matching TRBD1. Germline CDR1 SNHLY, CDR2 FYNNEI. The V and J ends lost 8 bases and 8 bases, in that order; junction bases with no gene match: 14. The CDR3 runs 14 residues. CDR3 DNA sequence: TGTGCCAGCCCTGGGGATGACCCCAGGGGGGGCTACACCTTC. It is translated as CASPGDDPRGGYTF.

This clone was observed a handful of times. CDR3 sequence (DNA): TGTGCCAGCAGCAGGGACACGAGCTATGGCTACACCTTC. Translating it yields CASSRDTSYGYTF. The gene calls are TRBV5-5 and TRBJ1-2, with D possibly being TRBD1 (6 bases). Germline V CDR1 and CDR2: SGHKS, YYEKEE (reference sequence). The CDR3 sequence is 13 residues long. V was pared by 4 bases and J by 4 bases, with 11 bases between.

The chain recombines TRBV6-5 with TRBJ2-4, with D maybe TRBD1 (5 bases). Germline V gives CDR1 MNHEY, CDR2 SVGAGI. This CDR3 is built from 15 residues. V dropped 0 bases and J dropped 6 bases, with 12 bases sitting between them. CDR3 sequence: CASSYSSGRGNIQYF. CDR3 nucleotide sequence: TGTGCCAGCAGTTACTCTTCAGGGCGAGGAAACATTCAGTACTTC.

The rearrangement links TRBV5-4 to TRBJ1-2, with D tentatively TRBD1 (6 bases). The CDR3 covers 14 residues. Germline V gene data show CDR1 as SGHNT and CDR2 as YYREEE (reference sequence). V was cut by 3 bases and J by 2 bases, with 11 bases left in between. As DNA, the CDR3 is TGTGCCAGCAGCTCTTCACAGGGAAACTATGGCTACACCTTC. Translated: CASSSSQGNYGYTF.

This clone was counted a few times. The chain is built from TRBV9 and TRBJ2-2; 8 nucleotides agree with TRBD1. V shed 3 bases and J 2 bases; nucleotides not matched to a gene: 6. The CDR3 consists of 16 residues. Germline-derived CDR1 and CDR2 are SGDLS and YYNGEE. DNA for the CDR3: TGTGCCAGCAGCGGGGGGACAGGAGCTAACACCGGGGAGCTGTTTTTT. Translated, it gives CASSGGTGANTGELFF.

The chain recombines TRBV5-5 with TRBJ1-1, with TRBD1 matching over 9 bases. Germline trimming cut 4 bases from V and 2 bases from J; bases unmatched to any gene: 6. The CDR3 is 15 residues long. Germline values: CDR1 SGHKS, CDR2 YYEKEE (reference sequence). CDR3 loop: CASSRGQGSNTEAFF. In nucleotides, the CDR3 is TGTGCCAGCAGCCGGGGACAGGGTAGTAACACTGAAGCTTTCTTT.

Regarding this clone: Other DNA sequences from this sample encode an identical CDR3 as well. The chain uses TRBV7-3 and TRBJ2-3; TRBD2 matches 12 bases. Germline CDR1 and CDR2: SGHTA and FQGTGA. With 2 bases clipped from V and 0 bases from J, the junction kept 0 bases outside the gene matches. The CDR3 is 16 residues long. CDR3 DNA sequence: TGTGCCAGCAGCTTACTAGCGGGAGGGAGCACAGATACGCAGTATTTT. Encoded protein: CASSLLAGGSTDTQYF.

The chain is built from TRBV5-1 and TRBJ1-1, with D uncertain. From germline, CDR1 is SGHRS and CDR2 YFSETQ. Trimming shortened V by 4 bases and J by 7 bases, and 11 bases separated the two germline ends. CDR3 length: 12 residues. The CDR3 spells CASSEGTGEAFF. As DNA, the CDR3 is TGCGCCAGCAGCGAAGGTACGGGTGAAGCTTTCTTT.

The chain combines TRBV2 with TRBJ2-1; 12 nucleotides match TRBD2. The CDR3 consists of 16 residues. The germline gives CDR1 SNHLY, CDR2 FYNNEI. The V gene end was trimmed by 4 bases and the J gene end by 7 bases; junction bases not matched to a gene: 8. The CDR3 DNA reads as TGTGCCAGCAGTGCCATACTAGCGGGGGGACGGAATGAGCAGTTCTTC. Amino acids: CASSAILAGGRNEQFF.

This clone was picked up one time. This chain uses TRBV11-3 with TRBJ2-1; TRBD2 matches at 11 bases. Germline V gene lookup returns CDR1 SGHNT and CDR2 YENEEA. The CDR3 contains 17 residues. V lost 1 base and J lost 2; bases outside the gene matches: 4. The CDR3 sequence is CASSLGASGGPYNEQFF. CDR3 nucleotide sequence: TGTGCCAGCAGCTTAGGAGCTAGCGGGGGGCCCTACAATGAGCAGTTCTTC.

This clone appeared a few times. V and J are TRBV6-2 or TRBV6-3 and TRBJ2-3; 14 nucleotides align to TRBD2. This CDR3 region has 18 residues. Germline values: CDR1 MNHEY, CDR2 SVGEGT. Trimming removed 0 bases from V and 4 bases from J; junction bases left unmatched: 6. The CDR3: CASSYSGTSGSLADTQYF. The CDR3 nucleotides read TGTGCCAGCAGTTACTCCGGGACTAGCGGGAGTTTGGCAGATACGCAGTATTTT.

The chain is built from TRBV7-2 and TRBJ2-5, with TRBD1 as a possible D gene (6 bases). Trimming cost V 5 bases and J 1 base, with 14 bases left between them. The CDR3 sequence is 15 residues long. The germline CDR1 and CDR2 sequences are SGHTA and FQGNSA. The CDR3 DNA reads as TGTGCCAGCAGCACAAGCCGGACAGCCCAAGAGACCCAGTACTTC. Translating gives CASSTSRTAQETQYF.